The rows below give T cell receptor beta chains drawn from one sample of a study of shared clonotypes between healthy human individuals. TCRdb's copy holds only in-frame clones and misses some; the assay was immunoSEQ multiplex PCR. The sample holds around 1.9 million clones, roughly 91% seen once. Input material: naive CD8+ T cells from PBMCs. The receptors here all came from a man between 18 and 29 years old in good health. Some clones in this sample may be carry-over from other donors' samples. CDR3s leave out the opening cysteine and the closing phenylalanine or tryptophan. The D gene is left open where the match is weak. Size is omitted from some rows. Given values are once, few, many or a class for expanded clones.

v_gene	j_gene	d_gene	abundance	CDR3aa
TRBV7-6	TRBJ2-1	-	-	ASRSLLLNEQF
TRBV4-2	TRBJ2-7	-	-	ASSGDGKDYEQY
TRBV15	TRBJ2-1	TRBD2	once	ATSQTSGPYNEQF
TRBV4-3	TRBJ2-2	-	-	ASSQELWGEGNTGELF
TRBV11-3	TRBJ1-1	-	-	ASSPTGNTEAF
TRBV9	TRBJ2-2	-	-	ASSPERGIANTGELF
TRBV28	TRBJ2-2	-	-	ASSLYTGELF
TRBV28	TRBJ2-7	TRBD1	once	ASSPWTGDLAVGSYEQY
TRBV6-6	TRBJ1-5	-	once	ASSYSSFVEPQH
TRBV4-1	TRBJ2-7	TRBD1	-	ASSPLDRGAYEQY
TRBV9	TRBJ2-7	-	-	ASSVTPGGYEQY
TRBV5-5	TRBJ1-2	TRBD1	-	ASQTGGEIPYGYT
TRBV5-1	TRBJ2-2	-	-	ASSWGEGTGELF
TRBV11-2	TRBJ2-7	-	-	ASRSAGGGSYEQY
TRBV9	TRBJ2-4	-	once	ASSVDWQGGDIQY
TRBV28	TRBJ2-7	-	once	ASRPGEEGSYEQY
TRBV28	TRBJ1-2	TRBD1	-	ASSFNRGGWEAGYT
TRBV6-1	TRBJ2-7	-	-	ASTVSGSYEQY
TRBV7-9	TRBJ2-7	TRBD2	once	ASTSSGGNYYEQY
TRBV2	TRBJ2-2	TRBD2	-	ASISGETNTGELF
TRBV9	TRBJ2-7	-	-	ASSPMQTAINEQY
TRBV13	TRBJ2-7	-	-	ASSSLAASYEQY
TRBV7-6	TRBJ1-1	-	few	ASSPSRGVVKAF
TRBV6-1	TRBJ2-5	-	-	ASSDRTPLWETQY
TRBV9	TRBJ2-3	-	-	ASSVLDFPDTQY
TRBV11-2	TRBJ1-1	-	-	ASSLDGGEAF
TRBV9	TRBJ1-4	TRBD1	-	ASSVVEGGELF
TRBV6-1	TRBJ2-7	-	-	ASITGPSYEQY
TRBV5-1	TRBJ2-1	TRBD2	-	ASSSNLAGEYNEQF
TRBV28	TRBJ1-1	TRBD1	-	ASRVQGSAEAF
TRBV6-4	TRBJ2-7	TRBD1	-	ASRMEAGGSYEQY
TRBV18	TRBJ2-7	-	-	ASSTLEGRFNEQY
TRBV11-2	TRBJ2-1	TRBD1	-	ASGLDRGYNEQF
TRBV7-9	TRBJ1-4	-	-	ASSSWGGRATNEKLF
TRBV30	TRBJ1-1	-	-	AWSVAPGVTEAF
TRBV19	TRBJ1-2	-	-	ASSSRDIYGYT
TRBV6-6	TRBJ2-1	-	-	ASSYSRVSSYNEQF
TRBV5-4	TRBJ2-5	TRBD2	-	ASSLWAGGRARKETQY
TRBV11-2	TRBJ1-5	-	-	ASSFGAEANQPQH
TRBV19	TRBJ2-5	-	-	ASSMGEAETQY
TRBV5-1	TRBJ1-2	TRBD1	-	ASSPGTGGGYGYT